These 4 T cell receptor beta chains came from one sample sequenced in a study of blood T cell repertoires in COVID-19. Only in-frame clones appear in the TCRdb table, and some are missing; sequencing was by immunoSEQ multiplex PCR. The profile shows more than 250,000 clones, about 80% of them singletons. The sample consisted of peripheral blood. These receptors all come from a human donor in a cohort sampled during active COVID-19.

The chain employs TRBV19 and TRBJ1-1; 9 bases are shared with TRBD1. V trimming: 6 bases; J trimming: 7 bases; junction bases outside the gene matches: 12. The CDR3 runs 15 residues. Looked up from germline, CDR1 is LNHDA and CDR2 is SQIVND (reference sequence). The CDR3 DNA sequence: TGTGCCAGTAGCGGGACAGGGTGGCGTAAGGGTGAAGCTTTCTTT. Its translation: CASSGTGWRKGEAFF.

J is TRBJ1-5 and V is TRBV28; D is possibly TRBD1 (5 bases). The length of the CDR3 is 14 residues. Looked up from germline, CDR1 is MDHEN and CDR2 is SYDVKM. V was shortened by 6 bases and J by 4 bases, with 13 bases between the two germline ends. CDR3 amino acids: CASRDHRRNQPQHF. CDR3 sequence (DNA): TGTGCCAGCAGAGATCACAGGCGAAATCAGCCCCAGCATTTT.

This clone was seen just once. This rearrangement joins TRBV6-6 to TRBJ2-7; D may be TRBD2 (5 bases). CDR3 length: 12 residues. CDR1 is MNHNY, CDR2 SVGAGI, per germline (reference sequence). Trimming took off 2 bases at V and 5 bases at J, with 7 bases between the two ends. CDR3 sequence: CASSYPRDEQYF. CDR3 sequence (DNA): TGTGCCAGCAGTTACCCGAGGGACGAGCAGTACTTC.

This rearrangement joins TRBV27 to TRBJ1-2, with a tentative D call TRBD1 (6 bases). CDR1 and CDR2 (germline): MNHEY, SMNVEV (reference sequence). This CDR3 spans 13 amino acids. V was pared by 5 bases and J by 2 bases, with 9 bases between. The CDR3 DNA reads TGTGCCAGCAGTACAACAGGGAACTATGGCTACACCTTC. Translated, it gives CASSTTGNYGYTF.